The rows below give T cell receptor beta chains drawn from one sample of a study of molecular identifiers for immune sequencing clone quantification. TCRdb processed the PCR reads anew with MiXCR; each CDR3 protein has one entry. The sample records roughly 320,000 distinct CDR3 sequences, around 21% being singletons. Sequencing was performed on naive CD8+ T cells from blood, with Jurkat cell RNA spiked in. These receptor sequences come from a human donor in good health. Some libraries in this study had Jurkat cell RNA spiked in. Each CDR3 is given with its conserved first and last residue. Clone size is not always given. Where it is, it says once, few, many or a class for expanded clones.

J,V,size,CDR3
TRBJ1-5,TRBV6-5,many,CASSSQGHQPQHF
TRBJ2-2,TRBV4-3,many,CASRQGANTGELFF
TRBJ2-4,TRBV28,many,CASSLYRDRGQGAKNIQYF
TRBJ1-1,TRBV9,few,CASSVSGTLGTEAFF
TRBJ2-2,TRBV18,-,CASSPPDRRNTGELFF
TRBJ2-2,TRBV7-6,-,CASSLVDRHPGTGELFF
TRBJ1-1,TRBV19,once,CASSWGATTEAFF
TRBJ2-7,TRBV7-6,many,CASSRGQGHFYEQYF
TRBJ2-3,TRBV10-3,-,CAISESAGVDTQYF
TRBJ2-1,TRBV4-3,-,CASSQERGARGRNEQFF
TRBJ2-1,TRBV28,many,CASSFRGQYNEQFF
TRBJ1-1,TRBV12-3/TRBV12-4,many,CASSFVGTGDTEAFF
TRBJ1-1,TRBV30,many,CAWNLGSEAFF
TRBJ2-4,TRBV21-1,many,CASSRVTGIAKNIQYF
TRBJ2-3,TRBV27,many,CASSLSEGGLTDTQYF
TRBJ1-5,TRBV3-1,once,CASSQDRPGASNQSQHF
TRBJ1-4,TRBV7-6,-,CASSLIAGGVSTNEKLFF
TRBJ2-4,TRBV29-1,many,CSLIMAGVLLAKNIQYF
TRBJ2-7,TRBV9,many,CASSVDGEAQDEQYF
TRBJ1-4,TRBV5-6,many,CASSFGGDEKLFF
TRBJ2-4,TRBV5-6,many,CASSLDRELAKNIQYF
TRBJ2-5,TRBV6-2/TRBV6-3,many,CASSYSSGQGIETQYF
TRBJ2-3,TRBV14,many,CASSQEVKGTDTQYF
TRBJ2-2,TRBV28,few,CASSFSGGDTGELFF
TRBJ1-6,TRBV20-1,many,CSAPAWGANSPLHF
TRBJ1-2,TRBV19,few,CASTRPDLTTPNYGYTF
TRBJ2-7,TRBV12-3/TRBV12-4,-,CASSLVSGNEQYF
TRBJ1-4,TRBV12-3/TRBV12-4,-,CASSADGEKLFF
TRBJ2-1,TRBV27,-,CASSLISGSPFEDEQFF